These 20 T cell receptor beta chains came from one sample sequenced in a study of cytomegalovirus exposure and HLA in healthy donors. The study ran its PCR with 60 Vbeta and 13 Jbeta primers. The protocol was immunoSEQ multiplex PCR, while the TCRdb copy is restricted to in-frame clones and leaves out a portion. The repertoire holds more than 150,000 clones, with around three quarters as singletons. Sequencing used PBMCs. The origin of the receptors is a man aged 35 to 55 in good health and CMV-seronegative.

The rearrangement links TRBV20-1 to TRBJ2-1; no definite D call. Germline CDR1 and CDR2: DFQATT and SNEGSKA (reference sequence). V lost 7 bases and J lost 4, with 8 bases in between. The CDR3 runs to 11 residues. CDR3 DNA: TGCAGTGTCAGCGATTACAATGAGCAGTTCTTC. This codes for CSVSDYNEQFF.

This clone came up a few times. Here the CDR3 reads CASSDRQGVKNTEAFF. The CDR3 DNA reads as TGTGCCAGCAGCGATAGACAGGGGGTTAAGAACACTGAAGCTTTCTTT. The V gene is TRBV9, the J gene TRBJ1-1; 9 nucleotides align to TRBD1. Trimming cost V 3 bases and J 1 base; bases outside gene matches: 7. CDR1 is SGDLS and CDR2 is YYNGEE in the germline V gene. This CDR3 contains 16 residues.

The V and J genes are TRBV5-4 and TRBJ1-3, with a tentative D call TRBD1 (5 bases). CDR1 and CDR2 (germline): SGHNT, YYREEE (reference sequence). Trimming left V 0 bases short and J 2 bases short, with 15 bases between. CDR3 length equals 17 residues. This CDR3 is CASSLVPGRDTGNTIYF. DNA of the CDR3: TGTGCCAGCAGCTTGGTCCCCGGCAGGGATACTGGAAACACCATATATTTT.

The genes are TRBV28 and TRBJ2-7, with 12 bases lining up with TRBD2. CDR1 and CDR2 from the germline V gene are MDHEN and SYDVKM. The CDR3 length is 15 residues. The junction had 8 bases not matched to a gene; V was cut back by 5 bases and J by 6 bases. This chain's CDR3 is CASSATLAGGLEQYV. The CDR3 DNA reads as TGTGCCAGCAGTGCGACTCTAGCGGGAGGGCTCGAGCAGTACGTC.

The V and J genes are TRBV21-1 and TRBJ2-7; whether TRBD1, the table's D call, matches the DNA was not checked. TRBV21-1 represents a pseudogene. The CDR3 runs to 19 residues. CDR3 in DNA: TGTGCCAGCAGCAAAGCTTCGGAGACGGAGGGGGCGCGATCCTACGAGCAGTACGTC. Its translation is CASSKASETEGARSYEQYV.

Note on this clone: The junction differs from germline at one of its ends, possibly a read error. The CDR3 DNA sequence: TGTTCCAGCAGCTTAACAAATTGGCGGGAGTGGGCCACAGATACGCAGTATTTT. The encoded protein is CSSSLTNWREWATDTQYF. The chain has TRBV7-9 and TRBJ2-3, with 7 bases that match TRBD2. Germline loops: CDR1 SEHNR, CDR2 FQNEAQ (reference sequence). The CDR3 has 18 amino acids.

The chain is built from TRBV7-2 and TRBJ2-3, with TRBD2 identical over 9 bases. CDR1 and CDR2 (germline): SGHTA, FQGNSA. J gave up 6 bases and V 8 bases, and 6 bases lay outside the gene matches. The CDR3 covers 13 residues. The CDR3: CASGGLAYDTQYF. The CDR3, as DNA: TGTGCCAGCGGGGGACTAGCATATGATACGCAGTATTTT.

V usage is TRBV7-2 and J usage is TRBJ1-2; 8 bases fit TRBD1. Germline V CDR1 and CDR2: SGHTA, FQGNSA. This CDR3 has 13 residues. With V trimmed by 4 bases and J by 6 bases, 4 bases remained unmatched. CDR3 loop: CASSSDRGDGYTF. DNA for the CDR3: TGTGCCAGCAGCTCAGACAGGGGCGATGGCTACACCTTC.

The V call is TRBV6-1, the J call TRBJ2-1; D is unclear. The length of the CDR3 is 12 residues. Trimming shortened V by 4 bases and J by 8 bases, and 9 bases separated the two germline ends. Germline-derived CDR1 and CDR2 are MNHNS and SASEGT. This CDR3 is CASSAPRDEQFF. The CDR3 DNA reads TGTGCCAGCAGTGCCCCCCGGGATGAGCAGTTCTTC.

This clone appeared a few times. The rearrangement links TRBV19 to TRBJ2-1; weak D call: TRBD2 (6 bases). The CDR3 is 15 residues long. V was cut by 2 bases and J by 5 bases, with 13 bases left in between. The germline V gene has CDR1 LNHDA and CDR2 SQIVND (reference sequence). Here the CDR3 reads CASSIRDLNNNEQFF. The DNA of the CDR3 is TGTGCCAGTAGTATAAGGGACTTAAACAACAATGAGCAGTTCTTC.

The J gene is TRBJ1-2, the V gene TRBV5-8; D is perhaps TRBD1 (6 bases). Germline lookup yields CDR1 SGHTS and CDR2 YDEGEE. The V and J ends lost 5 bases and 7 bases respectively, with 15 bases between them. This CDR3 spans 13 amino acids. In DNA form, the CDR3 reads TGTGCCAGCAGGCCTACAGGGAATGCTGGCTACACCTTC. This gives the protein CASRPTGNAGYTF.

The chain is built from TRBV7-9 and TRBJ1-2; D remains unclear. CDR1 is SEHNR and CDR2 is FQNEAQ in the germline V gene (reference sequence). Trimming took 1 base from V and 4 from J, leaving 13 bases between them. The CDR3 runs 15 residues. This CDR3 is CASSLGPQQVYGYTF. The DNA for the CDR3 is TGTGCCAGCAGCTTAGGACCACAGCAGGTCTATGGCTACACCTTC.

This clone was found a few times. The chain recombines TRBV5-4 with TRBJ2-1, with 7 bases fitting TRBD2. The ends lost 4 bases at V and 15 bases at J; junction bases unmatched: 10. CDR3 size: 12 residues. Germline assignment: CDR1 SGHNT and CDR2 YYREEE (reference sequence). The CDR3 region is CASSAGLDEVFF. In DNA form, the CDR3 reads TGTGCCAGCAGCGCCGGACTAGATGAAGTGTTCTTC.

V gene TRBV28 combines with J gene TRBJ2-3; TRBD2 is a possible D gene (5 bases). The CDR3 spans 15 residues. Between the trimmed V and J ends, which lost 3 bases and 0 bases, there was a span of 10 bases. Germline V lookup: CDR1 MDHEN, CDR2 SYDVKM. CDR3 region: CASSFAGSSTDTQYF. Written as DNA, the CDR3 is TGTGCCAGCAGTTTCGCGGGTTCTAGCACAGATACGCAGTATTTT.

The chain employs TRBV28 and TRBJ1-2, with TRBD1 matching over 8 bases. V shed 6 bases, J shed 3 bases, and the junction held 6 bases outside the gene matches. Germline V gene lookup returns CDR1 MDHEN and CDR2 SYDVKM. The CDR3 spans 14 residues. CDR3 bases: TGTGCCAGCAGCCTGAGACAGGGGTACTATGGCTACACCTTC. Translated, it gives CASSLRQGYYGYTF.

V usage is TRBV9 and J usage is TRBJ1-3, with 8 bases aligning to TRBD1. The germline CDR1 and CDR2 sequences are SGDLS and YYNGEE. CDR3 length equals 15 residues. The V and J ends lost 1 base and 1 base, in that order; junction bases with no gene match: 1. The CDR3: CASSVQGASGNTIYF. DNA of the CDR3: TGTGCCAGCAGCGTACAGGGGGCGTCTGGAAACACCATATATTTT.

The rearrangement joins TRBV5-4 to TRBJ2-2; D is possibly TRBD2 (6 bases). The CDR3 covers 16 residues. V lost 5 bases, J lost 1 base, and 15 bases lay in between. The germline gives CDR1 SGHNT, CDR2 YYREEE (reference sequence). The CDR3 sequence is CASRPMVGRNTGELFF. The CDR3 DNA follows: TGTGCCAGCAGGCCCATGGTCGGGAGGAACACCGGGGAGCTGTTTTTT. Complete variable domain (other parts from reference TRBV5-4 and TRBJ2-2): ETGVTQSPTHLIKTRGQQVTLRCSSQSGHNTVSWYQQALGQGPQFIFQYYREEENGRGNFPPRFSGLQFPNYSSELNVNALELDDSALYLCASRPMVGRNTGELFFGEGSRLTVL.

The rearrangement uses TRBV5-1 and TRBJ1-2, with 10 bases matching TRBD1. CDR1 SGHRS and CDR2 YFSETQ come from the germline V gene. The trim removed 0 bases at V and 8 bases at J, leaving 10 bases unmatched. The length of the CDR3 is 16 residues. Here the CDR3 reads CASSLDPGQGLRGYTF. The CDR3 nucleotides are TGCGCCAGCAGCTTGGATCCGGGACAGGGGTTACGGGGCTACACCTTC.

The chain is built from TRBV5-1 and TRBJ2-3; D is ambiguous. The CDR3 has 14 residues. Germline CDR1 reads SGHRS; CDR2 reads YFSETQ. The V and J ends lost 2 bases and 4 bases respectively, with 11 bases between them. In DNA, the CDR3 is TGCGCCAGCAGCTTTTGGTCGGCGGCAGATACGCAGTATTTT. This codes for CASSFWSAADTQYF.

The V gene is TRBV5-1, the J gene TRBJ1-2; TRBD1 is a possible D gene (6 bases). The CDR3 is 14 amino acids. In germline, CDR1 is SGHRS, CDR2 YFSETQ. V was shortened by 4 bases and J by 9 bases, with 19 bases between the two germline ends. In nucleotides, the CDR3 is TGCGCCAGCAGCGGAAGGGGGGGTGCCGGGAGCTACACCTTC. Encoded protein: CASSGRGGAGSYTF.